The 9 T cell receptor beta chains below all came from one sample that was sequenced in a study of blood T cell repertoires in COVID-19. The repertoire was sequenced with immunoSEQ multiplex PCR; TCRdb's copy has only in-frame clones and lacks some. This sample has 62,000 or so clones, with roughly 80% found just once. Sequencing was done on a sample of PBMCs or T cells enriched from blood (not recorded which). The receptors were gathered from a woman aged 40 to 50 with acute COVID-19.

The V gene is TRBV6-7, the J gene TRBJ1-5; a weak D match, TRBD1 (5 bases). TRBV6-7 is an ORF for which the function is uncertain. Trimming took 5 bases from V and 3 from J, leaving 26 bases between them. This CDR3 has 19 amino acids. The CDR3 region is CASSLNRDGGWGINQPQHF. The CDR3 nucleotides read TGTGCCAGCAGTCTAAACCGGGACGGGGGTTGGGGAATCAATCAGCCCCAGCATTTT.

The chain links TRBV29-1 to TRBJ2-5; TRBD1 might be the D (5 bases). V lost 6 bases and J 1 base, leaving 15 bases between the germline ends. The CDR3 length is 14 residues. Germline V lookup: CDR1 SQVTM, CDR2 ANQGSEA. CDR3: CSVLGYDSQETQYF. In nucleotides, the CDR3 is TGCAGCGTCCTGGGGTACGACAGCCAAGAGACCCAGTACTTC.

The V and J genes are TRBV29-1 and TRBJ1-1; the D gene is possibly TRBD1 (6 bases). The CDR3 runs to 13 residues. The V end lost 3 bases, the J end lost 2 bases, and 10 bases lay between the germline ends. CDR1 and CDR2 from the germline V gene are SQVTM and ANQGSEA. CDR3 sequence reads: CSVEKDSNTEAFF. In nucleotides, the CDR3 is TGCAGCGTTGAGAAGGACAGTAACACTGAAGCTTTCTTT.

The chain couples TRBV2 to TRBJ2-5; 10 bases agree with TRBD1. In germline, CDR1 is SNHLY, CDR2 FYNNEI. The CDR3 extends over 17 amino acids. V was clipped by 6 bases and J by 1 base; unmatched bases: 11. The CDR3 DNA follows: TGTGCCAGCAGACCTCCGGGACAGGGGATGCGCCAAGAGACCCAGTACTTC. Encoded protein: CASRPPGQGMRQETQYF.

Only one count was recorded for this clone. The chain recombines TRBV7-9 with TRBJ1-1, with TRBD1 matching 9 bases. Trimming took 2 bases from V and 0 from J; bases not matched to a gene: 7. CDR1 is SEHNR, CDR2 FQNEAQ, per germline (reference sequence). The CDR3 has 17 amino acids. The CDR3 is CASSLRGQGRMNTEAFF. Here the CDR3 DNA reads TGTGCCAGCAGCTTAAGGGGACAGGGTCGTATGAACACTGAAGCTTTCTTT. Supplemented by reference TRBV7-9 and TRBJ1-1, the full variable domain reads DTGVSQNPRHKITKRGQNVTFRCDPISEHNRLYWYRQTLGQGPEFLTYFQNEAQLEKSRLLSDRFSAERPKGSFSTLEIQRTEQGDSAMYLCASSLRGQGRMNTEAFFGQGTRLTVV.

The chain joins TRBV4-2 to TRBJ1-2, with TRBD1 matching over 7 bases. The length of the CDR3 is 17 residues. Germline V gives CDR1 LGHNA, CDR2 YNFKEQ. With 0 bases clipped from V and 2 bases from J, the junction kept 9 bases outside the gene matches. The CDR3 reads CASSQDRVGGANYGYTF. The CDR3 coding sequence is TGTGCCAGCAGCCAAGATCGTGTAGGGGGCGCAAACTATGGCTACACCTTC.

This chain joins TRBV7-2 and TRBJ1-6; 7 nucleotides line up with TRBD1. With 5 bases clipped from V and 10 bases from J, the junction kept 11 bases outside the gene matches. The CDR3 totals 15 residues. CDR1 and CDR2 (germline): SGHTA, FQGNSA. The CDR3 spells CASSQLGQLRSPLHF. The CDR3, as DNA: TGTGCCAGCAGCCAACTGGGACAGTTACGATCACCCCTCCACTTT.

The CDR3 DNA reads as TGTGCCAGCGGAGCGACAGGGCTCCGCGAGCAGTACGTC. This gives the protein CASGATGLREQYV. The chain combines TRBV2 with TRBJ2-7; 7 positions agree with TRBD1. The germline gives CDR1 SNHLY, CDR2 FYNNEI. V lost 8 bases, J lost 6 bases, and 10 bases stayed unmatched. This CDR3 is 13 amino acids long.

V and J are TRBV5-1 and TRBJ1-4, with 8 bases fitting TRBD1. CDR3 length equals 16 residues. The J segment lost 4 bases and the V segment lost 1 base, leaving 6 bases of the junction unmatched. The germline gives CDR1 SGHRS, CDR2 YFSETQ. The chain's CDR3 is CASSLLTGAHNEKLFF. In nucleotides, the CDR3 is TGCGCCAGCAGCTTGTTGACAGGGGCCCATAATGAAAAACTGTTTTTT.